The rows below give T cell receptor beta chains drawn from one sample of a study of T cells in Graves' hyperthyroidism and ophthalmopathy. Each CDR3 protein gets one entry after TCRdb re-called the multiplex PCR reads with MiXCR. The sample consists of 500,000 to 600,000 distinct CDR3 sequences, 35% to 55% of them appearing once. The source material was peripheral blood or thyroid tissue (not recorded which). The receptors stem from an adult woman with Graves' disease, either hyperthyroidism or ophthalmopathy (not recorded which). The CDR3 runs from the conserved cysteine through the conserved F or W. A D gene is named only where the DNA matches it firmly. Clone size, where shown, is once, few, many, or a class for clones that have expanded.

>-|TRBV28|-|TRBJ2-2
CASTIRLGMDTGELFF
TGTGCCAGCACCATTCGGTTAGGGATGGACACCGGGGAGCTGTTTTTT
>-|TRBV6-1|-|TRBJ2-5
CASSGEHGGETQYF
TGTGCCAGCAGTGGCGAGCACGGAGGAGAGACCCAGTACTTC
>TRBD1|TRBV10-3|-|TRBJ1-6
CAISGLEGQGATNSPLHF
TGTGCCATCAGTGGTTTGGAAGGACAGGGGGCTACCAATTCACCCCTCCACTTT
>-|TRBV11-2|many|TRBJ1-1
CASSLGSPGSLGAFF
TGTGCCAGCAGCTTAGGATCCCCAGGTTCCCTGGGAGCTTTCTTT
>-|TRBV19|many|TRBJ2-6
CASTPLARFRSGANVLTF
TGTGCCAGTACCCCGTTGGCCAGGTTCCGCTCTGGGGCCAACGTCCTGACTTTC
>-|TRBV6-5|-|TRBJ2-2
CATLGGTANTGELFF
TGTGCCACGTTAGGAGGGACAGCGAACACCGGGGAGCTGTTTTTT
>-|TRBV29-1|few|TRBJ2-5
CSVVWAQETQYF
TGCAGCGTTGTATGGGCCCAAGAGACCCAGTACTTC
>TRBD1|TRBV2|-|TRBJ2-7
CASRGQGGAYEQYF
TGTGCCAGCAGGGGACAGGGTGGGGCCTACGAGCAGTACTTC
>-|TRBV12-3/TRBV12-4|-|TRBJ2-5
CGSRRGGETQYF
TGTGGCTCGCGGCGGGGAGGAGAGACCCAGTACTTC
>TRBD1|TRBV7-2|few|TRBJ1-4
CASSLAVGRGNEKLFF
TGTGCCAGCAGCTTAGCGGTGGGCAGGGGGAATGAAAAACTGTTTTTT
>-|TRBV24-1|-|TRBJ2-3
CATSDRLSTDTQYF
TGTGCCACCAGTGACCGCCTGAGCACAGATACGCAGTATTTT